Following are 13 T cell receptor beta chains from one sample sequenced in a study of T cell repertoires in cytomegalovirus infection (dated by TCRdb to the late 2010s). The sample was run on an Illumina HiSeq 1500. The raw public data were reprocessed by TCRdb itself: fastp quality trimming at Q25, MiXCR clonotype calling, in-frame beta chains only. Each CDR3 protein appears once, grouped with its most common genes and DNA. Within this sample are fewer than 350,000 distinct CDR3 sequences, with over 7.5% of them counted one time only. The ten top clones hold 3.5% to 4.5% of the sample. What was sequenced was PBMCs. All receptors come from a human donor in good health (CMV status not recorded). Some clones in this sample may be carry-over from other donors' samples.

The J gene is TRBJ1-4, the V gene TRBV27; no reliable D call. Germline V gene data show CDR1 as MNHEY and CDR2 as SMNVEV (reference sequence). This CDR3 has 15 residues. V lost 4 bases to trimming and J lost 1 base, with 10 bases between them. The CDR3 is CASSSLHLTNEKLFF. CDR3 sequence (DNA): TGTGCCAGCAGTTCCCTACACTTAACTAATGAAAAACTGTTTTTT.

J is TRBJ2-5 and V is TRBV29-1; D remains ambiguous. The length of the CDR3 is 12 residues. Germline CDR1 reads SQVTM; CDR2 reads ANQGSEA. Trimming left V 1 base short and J 2 bases short, with 5 bases between. Here the CDR3 DNA reads TGCAGCGTTGAAGGGGTGCAAGAGACCCAGTACTTC. Translated, it gives CSVEGVQETQYF.

This clonotype was seen only a few times. The rearrangement links TRBV27 to TRBJ2-1; TRBD2 is a possible D gene (5 bases). CDR1 and CDR2 (germline): MNHEY, SMNVEV (reference sequence). The CDR3 totals 14 residues. V was shortened by 2 bases and J by 7 bases, with 12 bases between the two germline ends. As DNA, the CDR3 is TGTGCCAGCAGTTTAGAGCGGCTCTCTAATGAGCAGTTCTTC. Translated, it gives CASSLERLSNEQFF.

The gene calls are TRBV28 and TRBJ2-3; D may be TRBD1 or TRBD2 (5 bases each). V lost 6 bases and J 5 bases, leaving 18 bases between the germline ends. This CDR3 contains 15 residues. Germline CDR1 reads MDHEN; CDR2 reads SYDVKM. CDR3 DNA: TGTGCCAGCAGCCAACGGGGCAGGGTGGGAGATACGCAGTATTTT. Its translation is CASSQRGRVGDTQYF.

A few counts support this clonotype. The chain combines TRBV29-1 with TRBJ2-1; D uncertain. V gave up 4 bases and J gave up 7 bases, with 14 bases separating them. Germline CDR1 is SQVTM and CDR2 is ANQGSEA. The CDR3 contains 13 residues. This chain's CDR3 is CSVAWNLKNEQFF. CDR3 DNA sequence: TGCAGCGTTGCATGGAATTTAAAAAATGAGCAGTTCTTC.

This clonotype was picked up a small number of times. This chain joins TRBV7-9 and TRBJ1-1; the D is unclear. The CDR3 is made up of 16 amino acids. Germline loops: CDR1 SEHNR, CDR2 FQNEAQ (reference sequence). V was clipped by 0 bases and J by 7 bases, with 18 bases between them. The CDR3: CASSLAPGSASGEAFF. The CDR3 DNA follows: TGTGCCAGCAGCTTAGCCCCAGGTTCGGCAAGCGGTGAAGCTTTCTTT.

This chain uses TRBV3-1 with TRBJ2-1; D unclear. CDR3 length equals 18 residues. Germline V gene data show CDR1 as LGHDT and CDR2 as YNNKEL (reference sequence). Trimming stripped 0 bases from V and 0 bases from J, with 15 bases between. The CDR3 bases are TGTGCCAGCAGCCAAGATCATTTAGGAGTCAGCTCCTACAATGAGCAGTTCTTC. Protein: CASSQDHLGVSSYNEQFF.

The chain is built from TRBV6-2 or TRBV6-3 and TRBJ2-7, with 14 nucleotides matching TRBD2. This CDR3 is 17 amino acids long. The J segment lost 4 bases and the V segment lost 5 bases, leaving 10 bases of the junction unmatched. From germline, CDR1 is MNHEY and CDR2 SVGEGT. The CDR3 DNA reads TGTGCCAGCAGTCGATTGGGACTAGCGGGAGACCTATACGAGCAGTACTTC. Translating gives CASSRLGLAGDLYEQYF.

This clonotype showed up many times. This sequence joins TRBV7-2 and TRBJ1-5, with a possible D match to TRBD1 (5 bases). CDR1 and CDR2 from the germline V gene are SGHTA and FQGNSA. Trimming took 0 bases from V and 3 from J, leaving 6 bases between them. This CDR3 spans 14 amino acids. The CDR3: CASSLAGDNQPQHF. CDR3 DNA: TGTGCCAGCAGCTTAGCAGGGGACAATCAGCCCCAGCATTTT. Supplemented by reference TRBV7-2 and TRBJ1-5, the full variable domain reads GAGVSQSPSNKVTEKGKDVELRCDPISGHTALYWYRQSLGQGLEFLIYFQGNSAPDKSGLPSDRFSAERTGGSVSTLTIQRTQQEDSAVYLCASSLAGDNQPQHFGDGTRLSIL.

This clonotype showed up many times. The V and J genes are TRBV7-2 and TRBJ2-3; TRBD1 or TRBD2 may be the D gene (5 bases each). Trimming removed 5 bases at V and 2 bases at J, with 17 bases between. The CDR3 is made up of 16 amino acids. Per the germline V gene, CDR1 is SGHTA and CDR2 is FQGNSA. CDR3 region: CASSAWGRIPTDTQYF. CDR3 in DNA: TGTGCCAGCAGCGCATGGGGACGGATACCCACAGATACGCAGTATTTT.

The rearrangement links TRBV20-1 to TRBJ2-1; D is unclear. CDR1 is DFQATT and CDR2 is SNEGSKA in the germline V gene (reference sequence). The V and J ends lost 1 base and 2 bases respectively, with 6 bases between them. CDR3 size: 13 residues. CDR3: CSARGAPYNEQFF. The DNA for the CDR3 is TGCAGTGCTAGAGGGGCCCCCTACAATGAGCAGTTCTTC.

This clonotype has only a few counts. The chain joins TRBV10-3 to TRBJ2-7; TRBD2 matches at 12 bases. CDR3 length equals 17 residues. Trimming cost V 0 bases and J 4 bases; bases outside gene matches: 7. Germline V gene sequence: CDR1 ENHRY, CDR2 SYGVKD. CDR3 sequence (DNA): TGTGCCATCAGTGAGTCCGTGACTAGCGGGAGAAGATACGAGCAGTACTTC. Its translation: CAISESVTSGRRYEQYF.

The gene calls are TRBV20-1 and TRBJ1-5; 7 bases align to TRBD1. The CDR3 is 14 residues long. V shed 4 bases, J shed 1 base, and the junction held 4 bases outside the gene matches. Germline V gene lookup returns CDR1 DFQATT and CDR2 SNEGSKA (reference sequence). CDR3 loop: CSATTGMSNQPQHF. The CDR3 DNA is TGCAGTGCTACGACAGGGATGAGCAATCAGCCCCAGCATTTT.